This paragraph covers one T cell receptor beta chain sequence. This clone was observed once. Its antigen is currently not known. Within one base of it there is no much larger clone, and no base qualities were kept. Collaborating institutions collected whole blood in K2EDTA tubes following their own protocols. For TCRbeta analysis, collaborators shipped samples in one of three forms: frozen whole blood, isolated PBMCs, or DNA extracted from either of those sample types. This sample is part of a study of blood T cell repertoires in COVID-19 (dated by TCRdb to about 2020). Regarding the research as a whole: The collaborator samples originated in the United States, Italy and Spain and spanned the acute and convalescent phases of COVID-19. The dataset comprised deeply sampled blood TCRbeta repertoires from subjects exposed to, actively infected with, or recovered from COVID-19. A de-identified subject ID, COVID-19 status, age in years and sex were almost always included in the sample metadata. Where HLA class I and class II types were available, the types were taken from metadata supplied by the sample provider, not from assay-based typing. The repertoires were released in a freely available public database intended as a resource for research on the immune response to SARS-CoV-2. The samples were drawn from the first 160 participants of the ongoing ImmuneRACE study and from more than 1,000 subjects provided by 6 global collaborators. The prospective study material was composed of cDNA or gDNA derived from T cells, B-cell-depleted T cells, or PBMCs. The study at large found these results: The amount of clinical and demographic metadata varied by source and participant and was provided uncurated.

CDR1 LNHDA and CDR2 SQIVND were looked up in the germline V gene (reference sequence). The V end loses 7 bases and the J end loses 2 bases, and a stretch of 11 bases separates them. CDR3 length: 14 amino acids, cysteine to phenylalanine. Only CDR3 DNA remains: 42 bases, in frame from the first base. The immunoSEQ Assay, a bias-controlled multiplex PCR, was used to amplify TCRbeta CDR3 regions from genomic DNA. For the original study's pipeline: Nucleated cell counts per sample were estimated from amplification of reference gene primers within the assay. Sequence reads were collapsed and filtered to measure the absolute abundance of every unique TCRbeta CDR3 rearrangement. Productive Simpson clonality was computed per sample as the square root of Simpson's diversity index over productive rearrangements. Drawn from immuneACCESS, this table holds only the in-frame rearrangements with V and J called that TCRdb kept. Clones are partly lost; checked studies trace under half to an unresolved V gene and leave the rest unexplained. V, J and clone size were drawn from that table, and D and trimming were deduced from the DNA. A total of 150,000 to 200,000 clones appear in this sample, over 75% of them only once. About a tenth of the sample rests with the top ten.

Sequencing input: peripheral blood. The TCR originated in a human donor in a cohort sampled during active COVID-19. The rearrangement combines TRBV19 with TRBJ1-4; a weak D assignment points to TRBD1 (5 bases agree). The CDR3 has the sequence CASMDGGTNEKLFF. The base sequence is TGTGCCAGTATGGACGGGGGGACTAATGAAAAACTGTTTTTT.